This record concerns one TCR beta chain sequence. This record belongs to a study of blood T cell repertoires in COVID-19. Germline V CDR1 and CDR2: SGDLS, YYNGEE. Trimming stripped 0 bases from V and 0 bases from J, with 13 bases between. The CDR3 is 18 amino acids. Repertoires were generated with immunoSEQ multiplex PCR, while TCRdb's copy carries only in-frame clones and drops some. The data show approximately 61,000 clones, approximately 83% seen once. The material sequenced was peripheral blood. The rearrangement uses TRBV9 and TRBJ2-6; weak D call: TRBD2 (7 bases). This receptor was identified in a man aged 45-65 years with COVID-19, enrolled during active disease. For the CDR3, the DNA is TGTGCCAGCAGCGTAGGGCTAGCGGACAGCTCTGGGGCCAACGTCCTGACTTTC. This sequence encodes CASSVGLADSSGANVLTF.